The sequence of this TCR beta chain was determined in a study of blood T cell repertoires in COVID-19. Clones were read by immunoSEQ multiplex PCR, and TCRdb kept only the in-frame ones, dropping some. Found here are 310,000 or so clones, about 86% of them singletons; the top ten hold approximately 2.2%. Specimen: peripheral blood. This clonotype was obtained from a woman aged 25 to 39 who had recovered from COVID-19.

The CDR3, as DNA: TGTACACGGGGGGGGAACACTGAAGCTTTCTTT. It specifies CTRGGNTEAFF. The V gene is TRBV10-3, the J gene TRBJ1-1, with a weak D call TRBD1 (5 bases). This CDR3 region has 11 residues. CDR1 ENHRY and CDR2 SYGVKD come from the germline V gene.